These 28 T cell receptor beta chains share one sample of origin, sequenced in a study of blood T cell repertoires in COVID-19. Method: immunoSEQ multiplex PCR; TCRdb's copy keeps in-frame clones and lacks some. The repertoire holds roughly 190,000 clones, with more than 60% as singletons. Sequencing was carried out using peripheral blood. The receptors here all came from a woman aged 45-59 years with acute or convalescent COVID-19.

This sequence joins TRBV7-2 and TRBJ2-3; no definite D call. V was pared by 1 base and J by 6 bases, with 8 bases between. The CDR3 length is 13 residues. The V gene's germline CDR1 is SGHTA and CDR2 FQGNSA. CDR3 in DNA: TGTGCCAGCAGCTTAGTAAGACTCGATACGCAGTATTTT. It is translated as CASSLVRLDTQYF.

There are a few counts of this clone. This chain joins TRBV20-1 and TRBJ1-1; D gene uncertain. The germline V gene has CDR1 DFQATT and CDR2 SNEGSKA (reference sequence). The CDR3 is 11 amino acids. V was pared by 2 bases and J by 4 bases, with 5 bases between. The CDR3 region is CSARFSTEAFF. CDR3 DNA: TGCAGTGCTAGATTTAGCACTGAAGCTTTCTTT.

The V call is TRBV7-2, the J call TRBJ2-5, with TRBD2 matching 8 bases. CDR1 and CDR2 from the germline V gene are SGHTA and FQGNSA. The CDR3 is 15 amino acids. V dropped 5 bases and J dropped 1; count of bases not matched to a gene: 6. CDR3 sequence reads: CASSRGGRIQETQYF. CDR3 DNA: TGTGCCAGCAGCCGCGGGGGGCGGATCCAAGAGACCCAGTACTTC.

The V and J genes are TRBV11-3 and TRBJ2-2; possibly TRBD2 for D (5 bases). Germline lookup yields CDR1 SGHNT and CDR2 YENEEA. This CDR3 comprises 13 residues. The V end lost 2 bases, the J end lost 4 bases, and 5 bases lay between the germline ends. DNA for the CDR3: TGTGCCAGCAGCTTACGGGGCACCGGGGAGCTGTTTTTT. It is translated as CASSLRGTGELFF.

The chain recombines TRBV6-5 with TRBJ2-5; 10 bases line up with TRBD1. This CDR3 has 15 residues. Germline values: CDR1 MNHEY, CDR2 SVGAGI. V shed 3 bases and J 5 bases; nucleotides not matched to a gene: 6. CDR3: CASSYTGTGVETQYF. The CDR3 bases are TGTGCCAGCAGTTATACCGGGACAGGGGTGGAGACCCAGTACTTC.

V and J are TRBV30 and TRBJ2-7; tentative D call: TRBD2 (6 bases). CDR3 length: 14 amino acids. The V end was cut by 2 bases, the J end by 2 bases, with 13 bases between. Germline CDR1 is GTSNPN and CDR2 is SVGIG (reference sequence). CDR3 residues: CAWSHQGGTYEQYF. The CDR3 DNA is TGTGCCTGGAGTCATCAGGGAGGAACCTACGAGCAGTACTTC.

The sample holds a few counts of this clone. The CDR3 DNA sequence: TGTGCCAGCAGCTTCAGTAATACTAACTATGGCTACACCTTC. It encodes CASSFSNTNYGYTF. The J gene is TRBJ1-2, the V gene TRBV11-2; D is ambiguous. The length of the CDR3 is 14 residues. Trimming removed 3 bases at V and 0 bases at J, with 8 bases between. Germline V lookup: CDR1 SGHAT, CDR2 FQNNGV.

The chain uses TRBV15 and TRBJ2-1; no clear D. CDR1 and CDR2 from the germline V gene are LNHNV and YYDKDF (reference sequence). This CDR3 spans 15 amino acids. Trimming pared 0 bases from V and 0 bases from J, leaving 6 bases between. The CDR3 here is CATSREEISYNEQFF. Written as DNA, the CDR3 is TGTGCCACCAGCAGAGAGGAGATCTCCTACAATGAGCAGTTCTTC.

The rearrangement joins TRBV3-1 (or the pseudogene TRBV3-2) to TRBJ1-5; D gene unclear. V was pared by 3 bases and J by 4 bases, with 7 bases between. The CDR3 has 13 residues. Germline assignment: CDR1 LGHDT and CDR2 YNNKEL (reference sequence). The CDR3 sequence is CASSQAGNQPQHF. DNA for the CDR3: TGTGCCAGCAGCCAGGCAGGTAATCAGCCCCAGCATTTT.

The V call is TRBV28, the J call TRBJ2-5; 7 bases line up with TRBD1. The germline V gene encodes CDR1 MDHEN and CDR2 SYDVKM. The ends lost 1 base at V and 2 bases at J; junction bases unmatched: 10. The CDR3 is 17 amino acids. The CDR3 coding sequence is TGTGCCAGCAGTTTATTTTCCCCCGACAGGGCTCAAGAGACCCAGTACTTC. Translated, it gives CASSLFSPDRAQETQYF.

This chain connects TRBV28 to TRBJ1-3; 7 bases align to TRBD1. The germline gives CDR1 MDHEN, CDR2 SYDVKM. This CDR3 is built from 15 residues. J gave up 0 bases and V 4 bases, and 3 bases lay outside the gene matches. In DNA form, the CDR3 reads TGTGCCAGCAGTTACGGGACAGCCTCTGGAAACACCATATATTTT. Amino acids: CASSYGTASGNTIYF.

The chain recombines TRBV19 with TRBJ1-1, with D possibly being TRBD1 (6 bases). This CDR3 is 16 amino acids long. Germline V lookup: CDR1 LNHDA, CDR2 SQIVND (reference sequence). The ends were cut back, 1 base at V and 1 base at J, with 13 bases in the middle. In DNA, the CDR3 is TGTGCCAGTAGTATAGGTCCAGGGGTACCGAACACTGAAGCTTTCTTT. Translating gives CASSIGPGVPNTEAFF. Looking up the rest from reference TRBV19 and TRBJ1-1 gives the full variable domain: DGGITQSPKYLFRKEGQNVTLSCEQNLNHDAMYWYRQDPGQGLRLIYYSQIVNDFQKGDIAEGYSVSREKKESFPLTVTSAQKNPTAFYLCASSIGPGVPNTEAFFGQGTRLTVV.

The chain is built from TRBV7-2 and TRBJ2-2; D is possibly TRBD2 (5 bases). Deletions cut 5 bases from V and 6 bases from J, with 13 bases between. The CDR3 covers 14 residues. Germline V gene sequence: CDR1 SGHTA, CDR2 FQGNSA. CDR3 in amino acids: CASSTTSQAGELFF. The CDR3 coding sequence is TGTGCCAGCAGCACAACTAGTCAGGCCGGGGAGCTGTTTTTT.

This sequence joins TRBV5-8 and TRBJ2-3, with TRBD2 matching over 9 bases. The CDR3 spans 15 residues. Trimming at V came to 1 base and at J to 3 bases, leaving 3 bases not matched to a gene. Germline CDR1 is SGHTS and CDR2 is YDEGEE. CDR3 in amino acids: CASSLYAGGTDTQYF. The CDR3 DNA sequence: TGTGCCAGCAGCTTGTATGCGGGAGGGACAGATACGCAGTATTTT.

The chain links TRBV5-4 to TRBJ2-3; the match to TRBD2 covers 8 bases. The CDR3 is 15 amino acids. Germline V gene lookup returns CDR1 SGHNT and CDR2 YYREEE (reference sequence). The ends lost 4 bases at V and 2 bases at J; junction bases unmatched: 6. The CDR3 protein is CASSTPSGPTDTQYF. In DNA, the CDR3 is TGTGCCAGCAGCACCCCTAGCGGGCCCACAGATACGCAGTATTTT.

This chain uses TRBV18 with TRBJ1-2; D not resolved. This CDR3 has 16 amino acids. Germline CDR1 and CDR2: KGHSH and LQKENI. V shed 3 bases and J shed 0 bases, with 14 bases lying between them. CDR3 amino acids: CASSPEGGLANYGYTF. CDR3 DNA sequence: TGTGCCAGCTCACCCGAAGGAGGGTTAGCTAACTATGGCTACACCTTC. Full variable domain (outside the CDR3, taken from reference TRBV18 and TRBJ1-2): NAGVMQNPRHLVRRRGQEARLRCSPMKGHSHVYWYRQLPEEGLKFMVYLQKENIIDESGMPKERFSAEFPKEGPSILRIQQVVRGDSAAYFCASSPEGGLANYGYTFGSGTRLTVV.

CDR3 region: CASSVYGRAPADTQYF. The CDR3 bases are TGTGCCAGCAGCGTATACGGGAGGGCCCCCGCAGATACGCAGTATTTT. The chain combines TRBV9 with TRBJ2-3; 8 bases match TRBD2. Trimming took 1 base from V and 4 from J; bases not matched to a gene: 8. CDR1 is SGDLS, CDR2 YYNGEE, per germline. The length of the CDR3 is 16 residues.

V is TRBV3-1 (or the pseudogene TRBV3-2) and J is TRBJ1-5; no definite D call. Trimming removed 0 bases from V and 4 bases from J, with 7 bases in between. Per the germline V gene, CDR1 is LGHDT and CDR2 is YNNKEL (reference sequence). The CDR3 extends over 14 amino acids. As DNA, the CDR3 is TGTGCCAGCAGCCAAGATCTTACAAATCAGCCCCAGCATTTT. Translated, it gives CASSQDLTNQPQHF.

This clone was detected only a few times. V is TRBV7-2 and J is TRBJ1-1; weak D call: TRBD1 (6 bases). CDR3 length equals 16 residues. Per germline, CDR1 SGHTA and CDR2 FQGNSA. Trimming removed 1 base at V and 5 bases at J, with 17 bases between. CDR3 sequence (DNA): TGTGCCAGCAGCTTAGATGGTACAGGGTGGGGGACTGAAGCTTTCTTT. This encodes CASSLDGTGWGTEAFF.

The chain couples TRBV18 to TRBJ1-4, with D unresolved. The CDR3 spans 13 residues. The germline CDR1 and CDR2 sequences are KGHSH and LQKENI. Trimming took off 0 bases at V and 8 bases at J, with 7 bases between the two ends. CDR3 in amino acids: CASSPPLREKLFF. The CDR3 bases are TGTGCCAGCTCACCACCTTTGAGGGAAAAACTGTTTTTT.

The chain couples TRBV7-6 to TRBJ2-1; 9 bases agree with TRBD1. This CDR3 is 14 amino acids long. V trimming: 5 bases; J trimming: 7 bases; junction bases outside the gene matches: 6. Germline V lookup: CDR1 SGHVS, CDR2 FNYEAQ. The chain's CDR3 is CASSPRQGGNEQFF. CDR3 nucleotide sequence: TGTGCCAGCAGCCCGCGACAGGGGGGGAATGAGCAGTTCTTC.

The chain has TRBV6-4 and TRBJ2-7; 7 nucleotides agree with TRBD1. Germline V gene sequence: CDR1 MRHNA, CDR2 SNTAGT. V was clipped by 4 bases and J by 2 bases; unmatched bases: 8. CDR3 length equals 15 residues. Here the CDR3 DNA reads TGTGCCAGCAGTGCGGAACAGGGGATCCCCTACGAGCAGTACTTC. Its translation: CASSAEQGIPYEQYF.

The genes are TRBV15 and TRBJ2-2, with a tentative D call TRBD2 (5 bases). V was pared by 1 base and J by 6 bases, with 15 bases between. The germline V gene encodes CDR1 LNHNV and CDR2 YYDKDF (reference sequence). This CDR3 has 16 residues. This CDR3 is CATSRGGMGPSGELFF. For the CDR3, the DNA is TGTGCCACCAGCAGAGGAGGGATGGGTCCGTCCGGGGAGCTGTTTTTT.

This chain uses TRBV6-5 with TRBJ1-2, with 11 bases fitting TRBD1. Germline values: CDR1 MNHEY, CDR2 SVGAGI. Trimming at V came to 2 bases and at J to 6 bases, leaving 5 bases not matched to a gene. CDR3 length equals 15 residues. CDR3 coding DNA: TGTGCCAGCAGTTACGCTAGGACAGGGGGCGATGGCTACACCTTC. It specifies CASSYARTGGDGYTF.

This chain uses TRBV24-1 with TRBJ1-5; D might be TRBD1 (6 bases). Germline V gene lookup returns CDR1 KGHDR and CDR2 SFDVKD. CDR3 length: 14 amino acids. V lost 2 bases, J lost 3 bases, and 7 bases lay in between. The CDR3 DNA sequence: TGTGCCACCAGTGATTACAGGGACAATCAGCCCCAGCATTTT. Translation gives CATSDYRDNQPQHF.

The gene calls are TRBV19 and TRBJ2-3; maybe TRBD2 (6 bases). Germline V lookup: CDR1 LNHDA, CDR2 SQIVND (reference sequence). The CDR3 is 16 amino acids. V gave up 8 bases and J gave up 1 base, with 19 bases separating them. The CDR3 loop is CASEAYLGTGTDTQYF. CDR3 DNA: TGTGCCAGTGAGGCCTACCTTGGGACTGGCACAGATACGCAGTATTTT. The variable domain in full, completed from reference TRBV19 and TRBJ2-3, reads DGGITQSPKYLFRKEGQNVTLSCEQNLNHDAMYWYRQDPGQGLRLIYYSQIVNDFQKGDIAEGYSVSREKKESFPLTVTSAQKNPTAFYLCASEAYLGTGTDTQYFGPGTRLTVL.

This chain joins TRBV3-1 (or the pseudogene TRBV3-2) and TRBJ2-7; 9 nucleotides align to TRBD1. The length of the CDR3 is 15 residues. The junction had 8 bases not matched to a gene; V was cut back by 6 bases and J by 2 bases. Looked up from germline, CDR1 is LGHDT and CDR2 is YNNKEL (reference sequence). The CDR3 nucleotides are TGTGCCAGCAGGGCTCAAGGACAGGGGACCTACGAGCAGTACTTC. Translation: CASRAQGQGTYEQYF.

This chain links TRBV28 with TRBJ1-5, with 8 bases that match TRBD1. Losses at the gene ends were 2 bases for V and 6 bases for J; bases not matched to a gene: 3. Germline CDR1 is MDHEN and CDR2 is SYDVKM. CDR3 length: 14 amino acids. The CDR3 DNA reads as TGTGCCAGCAGTTTACCGGACAGGGTTCAGCCCCAGCATTTT. Encoded protein: CASSLPDRVQPQHF.